This T cell receptor (beta chain) was retrieved from a study of T cell responses to AZD1222 COVID-19 vaccine. Study-wide points: Distributed over spike, vaccine-associated CD4 TCRs predominated at 160-218 and 743-854.

J lost 0 bases, V lost 4 bases, and 14 bases had no gene match. Germline-derived CDR1 and CDR2 are SQVTM and ANQGSEA. The CDR3 sequence is 18 residues long. As to this clone: Its specificity is not known.

Only in-frame clones appear in the TCRdb table, and some are missing; sequencing was by immunoSEQ multiplex PCR. This sample carries about 91,000 clones, about 90% of them seen once, and the ten largest clones take 2.5% to 3.5%. The chain has TRBV29-1 and TRBJ1-4; 7 nucleotides align to TRBD1. This specimen was peripheral blood, taken 28 days after the second AZD1222 dose. This TCR was sampled from an adult who received the AZD1222 COVID-19 vaccine. The CDR3 DNA is TGCAGCGTTGGAGGGTTAGGGACAGAGACTGCAACTAATGAAAAACTGTTTTTT. Residues: CSVGGLGTETATNEKLFF.